This is a list of T cell receptor beta chains from one sample in a study of T-cell memory formation after mild COVID-19. MiXCR, run by TCRdb on the 5' RACE reads, gives a single entry per CDR3 protein. In the table there are about 44,000 distinct CDR3 sequences, about 7.1% of which are singletons. The sequenced material came from PBMCs or a T cell subset sorted from them (not recorded which). These TCRs come from a man between 18 and 29 years old who had mild COVID-19 (a few samples of this study predate the infection). Cell type and time point are not known. Both conserved end residues are part of each CDR3. D genes are given only for firm matches. Clone size, where shown, is once, few, many, or a class for clones that have expanded.

D	V	size	J	DNA	CDR3
.	TRBV6-6	.	TRBJ1-4	TGTGCCAGCAGTACCCCGACAGGTGGTAATGAAAAACTGTTTTTT	CASSTPTGGNEKLFF
TRBD1	TRBV5-1	few	TRBJ1-6	TGCGCCAGCAGCCCTGACAGGGGGCTGAGCGATTCACCCCTCCACTTT	CASSPDRGLSDSPLHF
.	TRBV2	.	TRBJ2-5	TGTGCCAGCAGTGAAGTTTGGGGTGAGACCCAGTACTTC	CASSEVWGETQYF
TRBD1	TRBV7-2	many	TRBJ2-5	TGTGCCAGCAGCTTAACGGCGACAGGGAAAGAGACCCAGTACTTC	CASSLTATGKETQYF
.	TRBV27	few	TRBJ1-2	TGTGCCAGCCTCGGGGCAAGAGCGCGAGGTGGGGGCTATGGCTACACCTTC	CASLGARARGGGYGYTF
.	TRBV18	.	TRBJ1-1	TGTGCCAGCTCACCATTTAGGGGCACTGAAGCTTTCTTT	CASSPFRGTEAFF
TRBD1	TRBV4-1	many	TRBJ2-3	TGCGCCAGCAGCCAAGGGGGGACAGGGAGCACAGATACGCAGTATTTT	CASSQGGTGSTDTQYF
.	TRBV7-8	.	TRBJ1-3	TGTGCCAGCAGCTTAGATGCATTTGGAAACACCATATATTTT	CASSLDAFGNTIYF
TRBD2	TRBV9	few	TRBJ2-1	TGTGCCAGCAGCCCCGGGAGGGGGGTATTCAATGAGCAGTTCTTC	CASSPGRGVFNEQFF
TRBD1	TRBV3-1	.	TRBJ1-1	TGTGCCAGCAGCCATTTTACCGGGACAGGGGACACTGAAGCTTTCTTT	CASSHFTGTGDTEAFF
.	TRBV4-3	.	TRBJ2-2	TGCGCCAGCAGCCAAGAATTAGCGGCCTTCACCGGGGAGCTGTTTTTT	CASSQELAAFTGELFF
TRBD1	TRBV3-1	.	TRBJ1-6	TGTGCCAGCAGCCAAGCATTGACAGGGCCTATGGCACCCCTCCACTTT	CASSQALTGPMAPLHF
.	TRBV5-1	medium-sized	TRBJ1-1	TGCGCCAGCAGCTTGGAAGGACCCCAAGCTTTCTTT	CASSLEGPQAFF
TRBD1	TRBV11-2	medium-sized	TRBJ2-3	TGTGCCAGCGCTTGGACAGGGCTTGCAGATACGCAGTATTTT	CASAWTGLADTQYF
.	TRBV5-1	.	TRBJ1-1	TGCGCCAGCAGCTGGGACGGATCGAACACTGAAGCTTTCTTT	CASSWDGSNTEAFF
.	TRBV20-1	.	TRBJ1-2	TGCAGTGCTTCCCGGGGGGAGGTTGTCGCCTTC	CSASRGEVVAF
TRBD1	TRBV20-1	.	TRBJ1-1	TGCAGTGCTAAATGGACAGGGCCTGAAGCTTTCTTT	CSAKWTGPEAFF
.	TRBV5-1	.	TRBJ2-5	TGCGCCAGCAGCTTGTCGTTTCGCCAAGAGACCCAGTACTTC	CASSLSFRQETQYF
.	TRBV5-6	many	TRBJ2-5	TGTGCCAGCAGCTCCACATATACGGAGACCCAGTACTTC	CASSSTYTETQYF
.	TRBV5-1	many	TRBJ2-1	TGCGCCAGCAGCGAGACGTCAGGGAGCAATGAGCAGTTCTTC	CASSETSGSNEQFF
.	TRBV20-1	few	TRBJ2-4	TGCAGTGCTAGGAGGGGGGGCCTCGACAAAAACATTCAGTACTTC	CSARRGGLDKNIQYF
.	TRBV7-6	few	TRBJ1-3	TGTGCCAGCAGCTTAGCAGAGACAAGCTCTGGAAACACCATATATTTT	CASSLAETSSGNTIYF
.	TRBV5-6	many	TRBJ2-1	TGTGCCAGCAGCTTGGACGGTGAGCAGTTCTTC	CASSLDGEQFF
TRBD1	TRBV11-2	few	TRBJ1-2	TGTGCCAGCAGGGGGATCAAGGACAGGGAGACATCCTATGGCTACACCTTC	CASRGIKDRETSYGYTF
TRBD1	TRBV3-1	.	TRBJ2-7	TGTGCCAGCAGCCCCCCTGGACAGGGGAAAAGCTACGAGCAGTACTTC	CASSPPGQGKSYEQYF
.	TRBV6-5	.	TRBJ1-6	TGTGCCAGCAGTTACCCAGGGCGGTCACCCCTCCACTTT	CASSYPGRSPLHF
.	TRBV28	.	TRBJ1-1	TGTGCCAGCAGACCCCCCCGGGTTACTGAAGCTTTCTTT	CASRPPRVTEAFF
TRBD1	TRBV19	.	TRBJ1-1	TGTGCCAGTAGGGGGGGACAGAGGTCGGACACTGAAGCTTTCTTT	CASRGGQRSDTEAFF